This is a list of T cell receptor beta chains from one sample in a study of early T cells in non-severe SARS-CoV-2 infection. TCRdb called the 5' RACE reads again in MiXCR, with one record for every CDR3 protein. This sample has tens of thousands of distinct CDR3 sequences; 5.5% to 7.5% occur once, and the top ten carry roughly an eighth. The sample comprised whole blood. Receptors were obtained from an adult who was a healthcare worker with PCR-confirmed SARS-CoV-2 infection or an uninfected control (not recorded which). Both conserved end residues are part of each CDR3. The D gene is left open where the match is weak. The size field is filled for only some rows; it gives once, few, many or a size class.

>TRBJ2-5|TRBV5-5|many|TRBD1
TGTGCCAGCAGCTTGACAGGGGGAGAGACCCAGTACTTC
CASSLTGGETQYF
>TRBJ2-7|TRBV15|medium-sized|.
TGTGCCACCAGCTTAACGAGGTTGGGCGAGCAGTACTTC
CATSLTRLGEQYF
>TRBJ2-7|TRBV5-1|few|.
TGCGCCAGCAGCTTGGATTATCGCGAGCAGTACTTC
CASSLDYREQYF
>TRBJ2-3|TRBV29-1|.|TRBD2
TGCAGCGTTGATGGGACTAGCACAGATACGCAGTTTTTT
CSVDGTSTDTQFF
>TRBJ2-2|TRBV12-3/TRBV12-4|many|.
TGTGCCAGCAGGGACGGTACCGGGGAGCTGTTTTTT
CASRDGTGELFF
>TRBJ2-2|TRBV7-2|.|.
TGTGCCAGCAGCTTGGCACGGAAGGGGAACGCCGGGGAGCTGTTTTTT
CASSLARKGNAGELFF
>TRBJ2-5|TRBV20-1|many|.
TGCAGTGCTAGTACCCCCCGGGGGAACCAAGAGACCCAGTACTTC
CSASTPRGNQETQYF
>TRBJ1-6|TRBV28|.|TRBD1
TGTGCCACGGGATCCGGGACAGCGAATTCACCCCTCCACTTT
CATGSGTANSPLHF
>TRBJ2-7|TRBV20-1|many|.
TGCAGTGCTTCCCACCTTGGAGCGCCTGCCTACGAGCAGTACTTC
CSASHLGAPAYEQYF
>TRBJ2-3|TRBV28|.|.
TGTGCCAGCACGGTCGGGGGCCACAACACAGATACGCAGTATTTT
CASTVGGHNTDTQYF
>TRBJ2-1|TRBV6-2/TRBV6-3|many|TRBD1
TGTGCCAGCAAGAAACGGACAGGGTCCTACAATGAGCAGTTCTTC
CASKKRTGSYNEQFF
>TRBJ2-1|TRBV24-1|many|.
TGTGCCACCAGTGATGGAGGCCCAGGTCGGAATGAGCAGTTCTTC
CATSDGGPGRNEQFF
>TRBJ1-5|TRBV20-1|many|.
TGCAGTGCTAGGACTGGCGAACAGCCCCAGCATTTT
CSARTGEQPQHF
>TRBJ2-5|TRBV7-2|many|.
TGTGCCAGCAGCCTACAGTCGGGGGAGACCCAGTACTTC
CASSLQSGETQYF
>TRBJ2-3|TRBV18|many|.
TGTGCCAGCTCACCCGACACAACAGATACGCAGTATTTT
CASSPDTTDTQYF
>TRBJ1-1|TRBV12-3/TRBV12-4|many|TRBD1
TGTGCCAGCAGTTTATTAGGACAGGGAGGGAGGACTGAAGCTTTCTTT
CASSLLGQGGRTEAFF
>TRBJ2-1|TRBV18|many|.
TGTGCCAGCTCACCACCGGTCCCAGGGTCTTACAATGAGCAGTTCTTC
CASSPPVPGSYNEQFF
>TRBJ1-6|TRBV6-5|many|.
TGTGCCAGTAGGGAAGGCAATTCACCCCTCCACTTT
CASREGNSPLHF
>TRBJ2-7|TRBV11-2|many|TRBD1
TGTGCCAGCAGCCGAGGGACAGGGATTTCCTACGAGCAGTACTTC
CASSRGTGISYEQYF
>TRBJ1-3|TRBV5-1|few|.
TGCGCCAGCAGCTTGACAGGGTCTGGAAACACCATATATTTT
CASSLTGSGNTIYF
>TRBJ2-2|TRBV13|many|.
TGTGCCAGCAGCTTGCAGAGCACCGGGGAGCTGTTTTTT
CASSLQSTGELFF
>TRBJ2-5|TRBV19|.|TRBD2
TGTGCCAGTAGGGCGGGGGGTCCAGGGACCCAGTACTTC
CASRAGGPGTQYF
>TRBJ2-1|TRBV12-3/TRBV12-4|many|.
TGTGCCAGCACCGAGACAGGTCACTTCGGTGAGCAGTTCTTC
CASTETGHFGEQFF
>TRBJ1-6|TRBV20-1|few|TRBD1
TGCAGTGCTAGAGAATCCAGGGGGAATTCACCCCTCCACTTT
CSARESRGNSPLHF
>TRBJ1-2|TRBV5-1|many|TRBD1
TGCGCCAGCAGTTCCGGACAGGGAGATGGCTACACCTTC
CASSSGQGDGYTF
>TRBJ2-1|TRBV7-2|few|TRBD1
TGTGCCAGCAGCTTAGGCGGACAGGGCCACAATGAGCAGTTCTTC
CASSLGGQGHNEQFF
>TRBJ2-7|TRBV6-1|many|TRBD1
TGTGCCAGCAGTGAAGGGGTGCCGGGACAGGGGGCCTACGAGCAGTACTTC
CASSEGVPGQGAYEQYF
>TRBJ1-1|TRBV5-1|many|TRBD1
TGCGCCAGCAGCCCGTTCGGACAGGGGGGATTGAACACTGAAGCTTTCTTT
CASSPFGQGGLNTEAFF
>TRBJ2-1|TRBV20-1|.|TRBD2
TGCAGTGCTAGAGAGGGACTAGGGCGTAATGAGCAGTTCTTC
CSAREGLGRNEQFF
>TRBJ1-2|TRBV11-2|many|TRBD1
TGTGCCAGCAGCGCGCGGACAGGCAAACAAGCGGATGGCTACACCTTC
CASSARTGKQADGYTF
>TRBJ2-3|TRBV15|many|.
TGTGCCACCAGCAGAGATCGGGGCCTGACAGATACGCAGTATTTT
CATSRDRGLTDTQYF
>TRBJ2-3|TRBV7-2|.|TRBD2
TGTGCCAGCAGCCCCGTGGGAGGGGCAGATACGCAGTATTTT
CASSPVGGADTQYF
>TRBJ2-7|TRBV20-1|many|TRBD1
TGCAGTGCGCGACCGGGACAGGGGAGTCTGAACGAGCAGTACTTC
CSARPGQGSLNEQYF
>TRBJ1-4|TRBV7-9|medium-sized|.
TGTGCCAGCAGCCCCCCGAGGGGAAGTAATGAAAAACTGTTTTTT
CASSPPRGSNEKLFF
>TRBJ2-4|TRBV6-2/TRBV6-3|few|TRBD1
TGTGCCAGCAGGCCACAGGGGAACATTCAGTACTTC
CASRPQGNIQYF
>TRBJ2-7|TRBV12-5|few|TRBD1
TGTGCTAGTGGTTTGGTATTCCCGGGACAGGCGAACGAGCAGTACTTC
CASGLVFPGQANEQYF
>TRBJ2-7|TRBV6-1|many|TRBD1
TGTGCCAGCAGTGAGGGGGACAGGGAGGTTTACGAGCAGTACTTC
CASSEGDREVYEQYF
>TRBJ2-3|TRBV7-2|many|.
TGTGCCAGCAGGCCGCTAGCTAAAGATACGCAGTATTTT
CASRPLAKDTQYF
>TRBJ2-7|TRBV10-3|many|TRBD2
TGTGCCATCACCGGACTAGCGGGAGGCGAGCAGTACTTC
CAITGLAGGEQYF
>TRBJ2-1|TRBV24-1|few|.
TGTGCCACCAGTGATTCCCCAAATTCCAGGGGGGGTTACAATGAGCAGTTCTTC
CATSDSPNSRGGYNEQFF
>TRBJ2-2|TRBV7-2|many|.
TGTGCCAGCAGCCCCAAACCGGGACTTCCACCCGGCGCCGGGGAGCTGTTTTTT
CASSPKPGLPPGAGELFF
>TRBJ2-7|TRBV7-2|.|TRBD2
TGTGCCAGCAACCTCGCGGGAAGGAGCGGGGGGGCCTCCTACGAGCAGTACTTC
CASNLAGRSGGASYEQYF
>TRBJ2-1|TRBV11-2|many|.
TGTGCCAGCAGCATAGGATGGGGAGAGCAGTTCTTC
CASSIGWGEQFF
>TRBJ1-4|TRBV11-2|many|.
TGTGCCAGCAGCCCCTCTGACTCTCCTAATGAAAAACTGTTTTTT
CASSPSDSPNEKLFF
>TRBJ2-3|TRBV27|few|.
TGTGCCAGCAGTTTATCGTTTGATACGCAGTATTTT
CASSLSFDTQYF
>TRBJ2-3|TRBV20-1|many|TRBD2
TGCAGTGCTAGAGAGGCTAGCGGGAAAGTGACAGATACGCAGTATTTT
CSAREASGKVTDTQYF
>TRBJ2-7|TRBV15|many|.
TGTGCCACCAGCGCGTCGTCCGGTTCCGAGCAGTACTTC
CATSASSGSEQYF
>TRBJ2-2|TRBV11-2|few|.
TGTGCCAGCAGCTTAGACAGGGACTACACCGGGGAGCTGTTTTTT
CASSLDRDYTGELFF
>TRBJ1-6|TRBV27|many|.
TGTGCCAGCAGTTTATCGGGAGGCAGGTTTGAATCCTATAATTCACCCCTCCACTTT
CASSLSGGRFESYNSPLHF
>TRBJ1-2|TRBV11-2|many|.
TGTGCCAGCACACGAGGGGGACAACTCTACACCTTC
CASTRGGQLYTF
>TRBJ1-5|TRBV2|.|.
TGTGCCAGCAAGTGGGGTCATAGCAATCAGCCCCAGCATTTT
CASKWGHSNQPQHF
>TRBJ2-7|TRBV2|few|.
TGTGCCAGCGGACGGGAAGGACCTAACGAGCAGTACTTC
CASGREGPNEQYF
>TRBJ2-7|TRBV7-2|many|.
TGTGCCAGCAGCTTGGATGGGGGGACCTACGAGCAGTACTTC
CASSLDGGTYEQYF
>TRBJ2-1|TRBV7-6|many|.
TGTGCCAGCAGCTTAGGCGGTGGGGGTACCTACAATGAGCAGTTCTTC
CASSLGGGGTYNEQFF
>TRBJ2-2|TRBV4-1|many|.
TGCGCCAGCAGCCCATTTCTAGGGTATGACGGGGAGCTGTTTTTT
CASSPFLGYDGELFF